The 25 T cell receptor beta chains below all came from one sample that was sequenced in a study of identical twins (dated by TCRdb to the mid-2010s). Library preparation was by 5' RACE. The sequencer listed for this sample is Illumina HiSeq 2000. TCRdb trimmed the raw reads at Q25, called clones with MiXCR and kept productive beta chains. Every distinct CDR3 protein forms one entry, paired with its most common genes and DNA. Here the sample has hundreds of thousands of distinct CDR3 sequences; 15% to 20% occur a single time. Less than 15% of the sample goes to the ten largest clones. The same sample was also studied in work on T cells expressing NK-cell markers.

Input material: PBMCs. The origin of the receptors is a woman aged 18-29 years in good health.

The genes are TRBV7-8 and TRBJ2-5; 7 bases align to TRBD2. With 5 bases clipped from V and 1 base from J, the junction kept 16 bases outside the gene matches. There are 18 residues in the CDR3. Germline assignment: CDR1 SGHVS and CDR2 FQNEAQ. CDR3 nucleotides: TGTGCCAGCAGCACCTACGTGGGTGGTTCTAGCGGCCAAGAGACCCAGTACTTC. Encoded protein: CASSTYVGGSSGQETQYF.

The J gene is TRBJ2-3, the V gene TRBV5-6; maybe TRBD2 (6 bases). The ends were cut back, 4 bases at V and 9 bases at J, with 21 bases in the middle. The CDR3 is 15 amino acids. In germline, CDR1 is SGHDT, CDR2 YYEEEE. The CDR3 here is CASSLGAGTASTQYF. The DNA of the CDR3 is TGTGCCAGCAGCCTTGGGGCGGGGACGGCGTCAACGCAGTATTTT.

This clonotype turned up a few times. The chain couples TRBV7-9 to TRBJ1-1; 10 bases fit TRBD1. The CDR3 is 16 residues long. V lost 1 base to trimming and J lost 4 bases; unmatched junction nucleotides: 6. CDR1 SEHNR and CDR2 FQNEAQ come from the germline V gene (reference sequence). CDR3 DNA: TGTGCCAGCAGCTTAGGACAGGGGGCGCGAGGCACTGAAGCTTTCTTT. It translates to CASSLGQGARGTEAFF.

The chain carries TRBV20-1 and TRBJ2-1; 7 bases are shared with TRBD2. V shed 3 bases and J 8 bases; nucleotides not matched to a gene: 7. Germline CDR1 DFQATT, CDR2 SNEGSKA (reference sequence). The CDR3 runs to 13 residues. CDR3 in DNA: TGCAGTGCTAGCGGCGGGAGTATGGATGAGCAGTTCTTC. Translation gives CSASGGSMDEQFF.

This clonotype was seen more than once but under ten times. The chain recombines TRBV3-1 with TRBJ2-3; D is unclear. The germline V and J ends were trimmed by 2 bases and 4 bases, with 10 bases remaining between them. Looked up from germline, CDR1 is LGHDT and CDR2 is YNNKEL (reference sequence). The CDR3 covers 14 residues. CDR3 protein: CASSQNILADTQYF. The DNA for the CDR3 is TGTGCCAGCAGCCAAAATATACTGGCAGATACGCAGTATTTT.

This chain uses TRBV12-3 or TRBV12-4 with TRBJ1-2, with D hard to call. The CDR3 has 16 residues. Between the trimmed V and J ends, which lost 4 bases and 0 bases, there was a span of 15 bases. In DNA, the CDR3 is TGTGCCAGCAGTTGGGGTTCTCTTAGGACTAACTATGGCTACACCTTC. This translates into CASSWGSLRTNYGYTF.

V usage is TRBV5-1 and J usage is TRBJ1-1; TRBD1 matches 7 bases. Germline V lookup: CDR1 SGHRS, CDR2 YFSETQ. The CDR3 spans 14 residues. V gave up 0 bases and J gave up 4 bases; unmatched junction bases: 3. The CDR3 DNA reads as TGCGCCAGCAGCTTGGGAGACAGGGCCACTGAAGCTTTCTTT. Protein: CASSLGDRATEAFF.

This clonotype turned up a few times. The chain has TRBV10-3 and TRBJ2-1, with D maybe TRBD2 (6 bases). The length of the CDR3 is 14 residues. V was trimmed by 4 bases and J by 10 bases, leaving 17 bases between them. Per the germline V gene, CDR1 is ENHRY and CDR2 is SYGVKD. CDR3 bases: TGTGCCATCAGTGCTGCGAGGGAGGTCAAGGAGCAGTTCTTC. Translated: CAISAAREVKEQFF.

This clonotype appeared a few times. This rearrangement joins TRBV6-1 to TRBJ2-5; 11 nucleotides align to TRBD2. Germline V gene lookup returns CDR1 MNHNS and CDR2 SASEGT. With 6 bases clipped from V and 2 bases from J, the junction kept 5 bases outside the gene matches. This CDR3 has 15 residues. The CDR3 reads CASRPGLADQETQYF. CDR3 nucleotides: TGTGCCAGCAGACCGGGACTAGCGGATCAAGAGACCCAGTACTTC.

The sample holds a few counts of this clonotype. This chain uses TRBV6-1 with TRBJ2-2; TRBD2 might be the D (5 bases). Germline V gives CDR1 MNHNS, CDR2 SASEGT. Trimming took off 9 bases at V and 2 bases at J, with 13 bases between the two ends. The CDR3 has 14 amino acids. The CDR3 region is CARPDSTNTGELFF. Here the CDR3 DNA reads TGTGCCAGGCCGGACTCAACAAACACCGGGGAGCTGTTTTTT.

This chain connects TRBV9 to TRBJ2-2; the D is unclear. Between the trimmed V and J ends, which lost 0 bases and 4 bases, there was a span of 4 bases. CDR1 is SGDLS and CDR2 is YYNGEE in the germline V gene. The CDR3 covers 13 residues. CDR3 residues: CASSVGSTGELFF. DNA for the CDR3: TGTGCCAGCAGCGTAGGTAGCACCGGGGAGCTGTTTTTT.

Only a few counts were recorded for this clonotype. The rearrangement links TRBV6-5 to TRBJ1-2; D is unclear. The V end lost 2 bases, the J end lost 8 bases, and 18 bases lay between the germline ends. Germline V CDR1 and CDR2: MNHEY, SVGAGI. The CDR3 sequence is 15 residues long. In DNA form, the CDR3 reads TGTGCCAGCAGTTACAGAGTCCGCCAGATGGGGGGCTACACCTTC. It yields the protein CASSYRVRQMGGYTF.

The V call is TRBV5-6, the J call TRBJ2-7; D is ambiguous. The CDR3 length is 12 residues. Germline V gives CDR1 SGHDT, CDR2 YYEEEE. Trimming removed 4 bases from V and 3 bases from J, with 8 bases in between. The CDR3 bases are TGTGCCAGCAGCGATCACAACTACGAGCAGTACTTC. Protein product: CASSDHNYEQYF.

This clonotype appeared a few times. The CDR3 DNA is TGTGCCAGCAGCGACGGTGCCTACGAGCAGTACTTC. It yields the protein CASSDGAYEQYF. The chain is built from TRBV6-2 or TRBV6-3 and TRBJ2-7; D unresolved. Germline-derived CDR1 and CDR2 are MNHEY and SVGEGT. The V gene lost 6 bases and the J gene lost 2 bases, with 8 bases spanning the gap. CDR3 length: 12 residues.

The DNA for the CDR3 is TGTGCCAGCGATTTAAGGCCTAGGGAATACAATGAGCAGTTCTTC. This sequence encodes CASDLRPREYNEQFF. This chain joins TRBV2 and TRBJ2-1, with D uncertain. This CDR3 contains 15 residues. Germline CDR1 and CDR2: SNHLY and FYNNEI. The V end lost 8 bases, the J end lost 4 bases, and 18 bases lay between the germline ends.

J is TRBJ1-5 and V is TRBV12-3 or TRBV12-4; D remains ambiguous. The CDR3 totals 15 residues. Trimming cost V 4 bases and J 6 bases, with 16 bases left between them. The CDR3 DNA is TGTGCCAGCAGTTCGGAGGGTCGTAGTATTCAGCCCCAGCATTTT. Amino acid sequence: CASSSEGRSIQPQHF.

V and J are TRBV18 and TRBJ2-1; D unresolved. The CDR3 runs 15 residues. Per the germline V gene, CDR1 is KGHSH and CDR2 is LQKENI. V was cut by 3 bases and J by 6 bases, with 15 bases left in between. The CDR3 spells CASSPRIDSLNEQFF. CDR3 bases: TGTGCCAGCTCACCTCGAATAGACTCCCTCAATGAGCAGTTCTTC.

This rearrangement joins TRBV7-2 to TRBJ2-3, with a weak D call TRBD1 (6 bases). Trimming cost V 1 base and J 0 bases, with 11 bases left between them. The CDR3 runs to 16 residues. Germline values: CDR1 SGHTA, CDR2 FQGNSA. This CDR3 is CASSLVPGQSTDTQYF. For the CDR3, the DNA is TGTGCCAGCAGCTTAGTACCCGGACAGAGCACAGATACGCAGTATTTT.

This chain joins TRBV18 and TRBJ1-1; D is possibly TRBD1 (5 bases). Trimming removed 3 bases from V and 1 base from J, with 15 bases in between. Germline V lookup: CDR1 KGHSH, CDR2 LQKENI. The CDR3 contains 16 residues. Here the CDR3 reads CASSPDRRKRNTEAFF. The CDR3 DNA is TGTGCCAGCTCACCTGACAGACGAAAGAGGAACACTGAAGCTTTCTTT.

This clonotype was recorded at least ten times. V gene TRBV7-2 combines with J gene TRBJ1-2; no reliable D call. The CDR3 contains 13 residues. Trimming left V 2 bases short and J 4 bases short, with 8 bases between. Germline-derived CDR1 and CDR2 are SGHTA and FQGNSA. The CDR3 DNA reads as TGTGCCAGCAGCTTATACCTCCTCTATGGCTACACCTTC. Its protein is CASSLYLLYGYTF.

Comment on this clonotype: The conserved phenylalanine or tryptophan is not found at the CDR3 terminus, so this likely reflects a read error. J is TRBJ2-5 and V is TRBV9; a possible D gene is TRBD1 (6 bases). The CDR3 runs to 17 residues. Per germline, CDR1 SGDLS and CDR2 YYNGEE. Trimming took 4 bases from V and 5 from J, leaving 24 bases between them. CDR3 in DNA: TGTGCCAGCAGCCCCAGACCCCCAGGCGGACAGTCGGAGACCCAGTACGTC. Protein product: CASSPRPPGGQSETQYV.

The chain is built from TRBV12-3 or TRBV12-4 and TRBJ2-4; 11 positions agree with TRBD1. V lost 6 bases, J lost 3 bases, and 16 bases stayed unmatched. The CDR3 totals 19 residues. For the CDR3, the DNA is TGTGCCAGCAGCCCGACGGACAGGGGGCGCTTTTATGGCAAAAACATTCAGTACTTC. This translates into CASSPTDRGRFYGKNIQYF.

This clonotype was found many times. V is TRBV24-1 and J is TRBJ2-1; 7 bases agree with TRBD1. Looked up from germline, CDR1 is KGHDR and CDR2 is SFDVKD. CDR3 size: 17 residues. V trimming: 1 base; J trimming: 6 bases; junction bases outside the gene matches: 11. CDR3 amino acids: CATSDFKGGRGSNEQFF. The DNA of the CDR3 is TGTGCCACCAGTGATTTTAAAGGTGGCAGGGGGTCCAATGAGCAGTTCTTC.

This clonotype appeared a few times. The rearrangement uses TRBV12-3 or TRBV12-4 and TRBJ2-4; D gene ambiguous. The CDR3 is made up of 15 amino acids. V was clipped by 3 bases and J by 0 bases, with 9 bases between them. This CDR3 is CASSFLGIAKNIQYF. The DNA for the CDR3 is TGTGCCAGCAGTTTTTTGGGGATAGCCAAAAACATTCAGTACTTC.

This clonotype has ten or more counts. The genes are TRBV10-2 and TRBJ2-1, with 7 positions matching TRBD2. CDR3 size: 15 residues. V gave up 6 bases and J gave up 4 bases; unmatched junction bases: 9. CDR1 is WSHSY and CDR2 is SAAADI in the germline V gene. The CDR3 coding sequence is TGCGCCAGCAGCCTCACTAGCGCCGAGTACAATGAGCAGTTCTTC. It yields the protein CASSLTSAEYNEQFF.